Given below is one T cell receptor (beta chain) in context. The antigen is unknown. This entry is derived from a study of identical twins. Study outcomes and limitations: Where out-of-frame alpha sequences were twin-shared, they showed excess low generation probability.

One entry per CDR3 protein results from TCRdb running MiXCR on the 5' RACE reads. The sample records 570,000 or so distinct CDR3 sequences, 9% to 10% being singletons. Each donor (without exception) was a healthy Caucasian. Germline V lookup: CDR1 LGHDT, CDR2 YNNKEL (reference sequence). The length of the CDR3 is 13 residues. Trimming pared 7 bases from V and 2 bases from J, leaving 8 bases between. A further study also used this sample, focusing on yellow fever vaccine responses in identical twins.

This chain links TRBV3-1 with TRBJ2-2; D not resolved. The sequenced sample was PBMCs. The clonotype comes from a woman under 30 in good health. The CDR3 spells CASMRLNTGELFF. For the CDR3, the DNA is TGTGCCAGCATGCGCCTCAACACCGGGGAGCTGTTTTTT.